This TCR beta chain appears in the sequencing data of a study of shared T cell receptors in the human thymus. TCRdb's copy holds only in-frame clones and misses some; the assay was immunoSEQ multiplex PCR. The table lists about 660,000 clones, 70% to 90% of them singletons, with around 0.0099% in the top ten. V was shortened by 7 bases and J by 7 bases, with 13 bases between the two germline ends. The CDR3 is 13 amino acids. CDR1 is MNHEY, CDR2 SVGAGI, per germline. These data also featured in a second study, about human thymus T cells. As that study records: Donation came from healthy Finnish infants having corrective surgery for congenital heart defects. Thymic resections from corrective heart surgery supplied the tissue. Repertoires sampled from thymus and blood appeared biased in V and J gene usage.

The material sequenced was thymocytes. The receptor comes from a boy under three years old with a congenital heart defect. The gene calls are TRBV6-5 and TRBJ2-2; maybe TRBD2 (7 bases). The CDR3 DNA follows: TGTGCCAGCACCAAGGGGGGGCGCGGGGAGCTGTTTTTT. This encodes CASTKGGRGELFF.